This T cell receptor (beta chain) stems from a study of Graves' ophthalmopathy and Graves' hyperthyroidism. This clonotype was counted once. Germline V gene lookup returns CDR1 SEHNR and CDR2 FQNEAQ (reference sequence). V dropped 6 bases and J dropped 10; count of bases not matched to a gene: 16. The CDR3 runs to 16 residues. Using RNA transcripts, the TCR beta CDR3 regions were amplified. In the first round, RT-PCR was carried out with HTBI primers, and a multiplex PCR formed the second round. One entry per CDR3 protein, called by TCRdb with MiXCR from the multiplex PCR reads. The sample lists about 740,000 distinct CDR3 sequences; roughly 40% were seen once.

The V gene is TRBV7-9, the J gene TRBJ2-7; the match to TRBD2 covers 12 bases. This TCR derives from an adult man with Graves' ophthalmopathy. The sample taken for sequencing was peripheral blood. As DNA, the CDR3 is TGTGCCAGCAGGACGCCGACTAGCGGGGGAAAAGAGGCCCAGTACTTC. Translating it yields CASRTPTSGGKEAQYF.